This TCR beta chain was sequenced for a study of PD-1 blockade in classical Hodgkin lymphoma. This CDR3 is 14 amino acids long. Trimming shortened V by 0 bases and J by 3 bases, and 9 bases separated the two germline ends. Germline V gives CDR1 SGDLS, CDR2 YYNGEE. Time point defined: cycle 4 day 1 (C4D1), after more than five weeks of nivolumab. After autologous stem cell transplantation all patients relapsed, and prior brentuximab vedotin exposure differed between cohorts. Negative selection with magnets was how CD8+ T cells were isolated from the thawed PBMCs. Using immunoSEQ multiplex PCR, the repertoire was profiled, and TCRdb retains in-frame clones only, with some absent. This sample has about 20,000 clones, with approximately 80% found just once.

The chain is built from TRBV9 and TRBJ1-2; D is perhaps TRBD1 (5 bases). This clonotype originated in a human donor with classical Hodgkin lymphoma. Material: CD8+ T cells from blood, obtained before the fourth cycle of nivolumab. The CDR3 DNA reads TGTGCCAGCAGCGTAGCGCTAGGGGACTATGGCTACACCTTC. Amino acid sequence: CASSVALGDYGYTF.